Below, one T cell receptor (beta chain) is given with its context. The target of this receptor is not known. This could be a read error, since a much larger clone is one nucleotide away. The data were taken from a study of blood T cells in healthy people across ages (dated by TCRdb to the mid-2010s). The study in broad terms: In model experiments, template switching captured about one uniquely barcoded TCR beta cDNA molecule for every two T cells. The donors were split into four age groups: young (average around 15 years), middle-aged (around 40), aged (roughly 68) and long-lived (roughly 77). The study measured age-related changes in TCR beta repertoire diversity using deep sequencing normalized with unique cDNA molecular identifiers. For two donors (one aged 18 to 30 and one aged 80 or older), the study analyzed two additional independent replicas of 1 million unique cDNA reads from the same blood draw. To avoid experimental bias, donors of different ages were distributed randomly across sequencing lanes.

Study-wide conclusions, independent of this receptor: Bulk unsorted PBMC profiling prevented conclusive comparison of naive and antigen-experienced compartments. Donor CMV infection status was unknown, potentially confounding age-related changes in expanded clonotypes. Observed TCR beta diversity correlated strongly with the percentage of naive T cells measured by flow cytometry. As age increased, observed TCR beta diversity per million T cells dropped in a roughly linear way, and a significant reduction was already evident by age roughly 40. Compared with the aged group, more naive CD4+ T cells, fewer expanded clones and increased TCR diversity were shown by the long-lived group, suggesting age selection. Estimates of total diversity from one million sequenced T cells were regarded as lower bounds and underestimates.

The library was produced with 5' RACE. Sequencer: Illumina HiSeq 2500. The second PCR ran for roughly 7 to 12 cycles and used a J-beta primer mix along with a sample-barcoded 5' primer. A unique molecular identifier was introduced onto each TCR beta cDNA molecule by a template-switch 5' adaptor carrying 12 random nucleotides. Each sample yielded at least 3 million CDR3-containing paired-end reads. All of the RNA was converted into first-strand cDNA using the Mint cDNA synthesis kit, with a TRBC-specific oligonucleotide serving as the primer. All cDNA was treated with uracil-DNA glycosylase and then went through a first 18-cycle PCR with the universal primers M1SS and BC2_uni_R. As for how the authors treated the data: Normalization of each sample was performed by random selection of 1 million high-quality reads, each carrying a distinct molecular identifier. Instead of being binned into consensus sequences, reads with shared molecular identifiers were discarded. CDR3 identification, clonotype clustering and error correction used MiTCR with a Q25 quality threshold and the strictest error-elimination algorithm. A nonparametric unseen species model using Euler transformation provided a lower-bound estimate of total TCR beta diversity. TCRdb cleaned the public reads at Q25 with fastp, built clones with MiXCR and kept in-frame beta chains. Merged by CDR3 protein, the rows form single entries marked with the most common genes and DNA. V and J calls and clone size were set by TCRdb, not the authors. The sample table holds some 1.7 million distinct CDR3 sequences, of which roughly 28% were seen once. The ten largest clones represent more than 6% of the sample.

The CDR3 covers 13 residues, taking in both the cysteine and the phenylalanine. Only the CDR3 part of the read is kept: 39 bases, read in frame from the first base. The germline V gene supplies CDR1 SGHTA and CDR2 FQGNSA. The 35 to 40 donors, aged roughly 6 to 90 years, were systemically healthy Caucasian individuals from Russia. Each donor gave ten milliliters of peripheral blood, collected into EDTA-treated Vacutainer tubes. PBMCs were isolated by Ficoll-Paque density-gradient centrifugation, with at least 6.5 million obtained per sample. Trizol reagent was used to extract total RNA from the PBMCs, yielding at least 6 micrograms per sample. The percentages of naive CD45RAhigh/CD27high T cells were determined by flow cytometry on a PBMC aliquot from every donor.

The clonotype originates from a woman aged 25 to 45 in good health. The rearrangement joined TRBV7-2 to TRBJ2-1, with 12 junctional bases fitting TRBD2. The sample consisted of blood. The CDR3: CARSSLAGGGQFF. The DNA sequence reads TGTGCCAGAAGCTCACTAGCGGGAGGAGGGCAGTTCTTC.